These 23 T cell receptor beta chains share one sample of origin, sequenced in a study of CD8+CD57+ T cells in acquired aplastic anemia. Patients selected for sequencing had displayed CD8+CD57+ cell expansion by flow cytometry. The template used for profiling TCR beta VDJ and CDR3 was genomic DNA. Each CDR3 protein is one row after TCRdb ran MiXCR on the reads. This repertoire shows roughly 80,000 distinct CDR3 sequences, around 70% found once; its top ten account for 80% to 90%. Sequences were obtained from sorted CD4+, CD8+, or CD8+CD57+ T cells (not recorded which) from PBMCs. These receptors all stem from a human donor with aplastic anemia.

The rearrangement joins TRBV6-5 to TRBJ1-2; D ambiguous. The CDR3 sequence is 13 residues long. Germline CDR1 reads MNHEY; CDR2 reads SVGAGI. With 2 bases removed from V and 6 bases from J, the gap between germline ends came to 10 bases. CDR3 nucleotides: TGTGCCAGCAGTTACAGGGCAAGTGATGGCTACACCTTC. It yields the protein CASSYRASDGYTF.

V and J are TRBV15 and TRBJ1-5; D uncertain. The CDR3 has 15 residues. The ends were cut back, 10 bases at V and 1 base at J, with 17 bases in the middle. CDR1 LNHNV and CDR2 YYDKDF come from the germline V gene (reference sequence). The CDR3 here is CASSSTGESNQPQHF. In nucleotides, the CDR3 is TGTGCCAGCAGTTCAACGGGTGAGAGCAATCAGCCCCAGCATTTT.

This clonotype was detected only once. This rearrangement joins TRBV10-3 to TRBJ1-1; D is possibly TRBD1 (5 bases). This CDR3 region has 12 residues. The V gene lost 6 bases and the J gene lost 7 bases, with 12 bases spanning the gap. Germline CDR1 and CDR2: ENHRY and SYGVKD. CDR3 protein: CAISEGRIEAFF. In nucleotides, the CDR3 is TGTGCCATCAGCGAGGGACGGATTGAAGCTTTCTTT.

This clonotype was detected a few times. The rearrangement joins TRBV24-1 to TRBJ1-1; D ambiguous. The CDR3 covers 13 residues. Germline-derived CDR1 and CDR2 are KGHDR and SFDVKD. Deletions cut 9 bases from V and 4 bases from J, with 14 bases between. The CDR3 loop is CATQLASSTEAFF. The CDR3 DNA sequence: TGTGCCACCCAGCTCGCGTCGAGCACTGAAGCTTTCTTT.

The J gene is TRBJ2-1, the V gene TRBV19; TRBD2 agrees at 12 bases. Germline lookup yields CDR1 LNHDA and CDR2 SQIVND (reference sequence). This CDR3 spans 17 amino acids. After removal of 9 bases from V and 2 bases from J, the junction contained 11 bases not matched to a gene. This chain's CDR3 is CASQPASSGGAYNEQFF. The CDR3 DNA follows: TGTGCCAGCCAACCCGCTTCTAGCGGGGGGGCCTACAATGAGCAGTTCTTC.

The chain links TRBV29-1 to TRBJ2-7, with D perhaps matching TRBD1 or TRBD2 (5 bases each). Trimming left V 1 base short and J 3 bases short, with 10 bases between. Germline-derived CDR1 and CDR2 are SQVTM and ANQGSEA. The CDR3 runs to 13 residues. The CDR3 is CSVEVLRGYEQYF. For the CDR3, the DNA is TGCAGCGTTGAAGTTCTGAGGGGCTACGAGCAGTACTTC.

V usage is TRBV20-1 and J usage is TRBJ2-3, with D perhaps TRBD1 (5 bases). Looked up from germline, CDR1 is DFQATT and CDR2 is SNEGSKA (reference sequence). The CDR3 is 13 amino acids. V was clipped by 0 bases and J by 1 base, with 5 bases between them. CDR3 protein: CSAREGGTDTQYF. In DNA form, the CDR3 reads TGCAGTGCTAGAGAAGGGGGCACAGATACGCAGTATTTT.

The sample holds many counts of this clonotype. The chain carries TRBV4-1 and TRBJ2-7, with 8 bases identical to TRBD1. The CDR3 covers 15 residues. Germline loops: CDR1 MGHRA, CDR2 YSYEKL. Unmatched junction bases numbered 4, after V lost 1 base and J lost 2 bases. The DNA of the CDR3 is TGCGCCAGCAGCCAAGGACAGGGGATTACCTACGAGCAGTACTTC. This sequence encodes CASSQGQGITYEQYF.

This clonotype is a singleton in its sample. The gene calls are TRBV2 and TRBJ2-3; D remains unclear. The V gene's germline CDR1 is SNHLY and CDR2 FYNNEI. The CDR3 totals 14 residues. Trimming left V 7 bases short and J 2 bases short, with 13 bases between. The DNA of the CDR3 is TGTGCCAGCATGCGTGGTGGATACACAGATACGCAGTATTTT. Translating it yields CASMRGGYTDTQYF.

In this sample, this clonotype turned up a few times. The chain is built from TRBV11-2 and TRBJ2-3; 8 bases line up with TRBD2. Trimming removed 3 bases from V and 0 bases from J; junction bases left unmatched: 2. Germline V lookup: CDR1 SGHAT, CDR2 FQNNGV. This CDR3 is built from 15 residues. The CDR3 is CASSFSGASTDTQYF. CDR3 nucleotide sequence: TGTGCCAGCAGCTTTAGCGGGGCGAGCACAGATACGCAGTATTTT.

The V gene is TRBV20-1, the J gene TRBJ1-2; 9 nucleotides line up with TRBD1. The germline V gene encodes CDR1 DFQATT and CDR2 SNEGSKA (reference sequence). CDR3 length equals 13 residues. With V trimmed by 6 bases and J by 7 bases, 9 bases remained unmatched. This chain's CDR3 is CSANEGQGRGYTF. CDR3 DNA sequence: TGCAGTGCCAATGAGGGACAGGGTCGTGGCTACACCTTC.

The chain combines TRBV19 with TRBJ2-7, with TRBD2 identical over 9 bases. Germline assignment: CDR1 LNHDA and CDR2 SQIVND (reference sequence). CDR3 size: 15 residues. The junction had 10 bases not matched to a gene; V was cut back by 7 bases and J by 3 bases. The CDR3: CASTNGASGNYEQYF. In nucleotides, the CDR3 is TGTGCCAGTACCAATGGGGCTAGCGGGAACTACGAGCAGTACTTC.

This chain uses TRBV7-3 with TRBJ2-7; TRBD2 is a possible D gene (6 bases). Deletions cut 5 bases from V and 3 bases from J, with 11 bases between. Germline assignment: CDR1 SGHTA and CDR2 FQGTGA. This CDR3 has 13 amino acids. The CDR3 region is CASSAGTVYEQYF. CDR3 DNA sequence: TGTGCCAGCAGCGCTGGGACTGTCTACGAGCAGTACTTC.

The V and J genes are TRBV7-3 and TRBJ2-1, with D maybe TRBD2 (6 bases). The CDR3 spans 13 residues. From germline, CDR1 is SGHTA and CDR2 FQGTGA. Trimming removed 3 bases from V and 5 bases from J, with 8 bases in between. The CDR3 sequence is CASSFGGNNEQFF. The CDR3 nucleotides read TGTGCCAGCAGCTTTGGGGGGAACAATGAGCAGTTCTTC.

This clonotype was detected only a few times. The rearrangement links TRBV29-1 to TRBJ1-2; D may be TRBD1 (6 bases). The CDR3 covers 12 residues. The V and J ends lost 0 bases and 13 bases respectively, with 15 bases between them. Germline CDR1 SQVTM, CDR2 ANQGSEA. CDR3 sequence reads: CSVEDLTLTGTF. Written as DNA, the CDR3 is TGCAGCGTTGAAGATCTTACCTTGACAGGCACCTTC. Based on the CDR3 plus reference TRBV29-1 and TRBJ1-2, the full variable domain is SAVISQKPSRDICQRGTSLTIQCQVDSQVTMMFWYRQQPGQSLTLIATANQGSEATYESGFVIDKFPISRPNLTFSTLTVSNMSPEDSSIYLCSVEDLTLTGTFGSGTRLTVV.

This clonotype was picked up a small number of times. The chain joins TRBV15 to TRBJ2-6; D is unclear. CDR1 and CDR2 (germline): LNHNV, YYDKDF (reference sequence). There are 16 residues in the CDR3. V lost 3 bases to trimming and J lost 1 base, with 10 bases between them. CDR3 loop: CATSSYQRSGANVLTF. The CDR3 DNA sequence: TGTGCCACCAGCAGCTACCAACGATCTGGGGCCAACGTCCTGACTTTC.

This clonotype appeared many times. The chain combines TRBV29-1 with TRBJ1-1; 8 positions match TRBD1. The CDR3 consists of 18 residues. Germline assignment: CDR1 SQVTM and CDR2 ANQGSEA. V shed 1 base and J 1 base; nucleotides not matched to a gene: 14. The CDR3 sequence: CSVEAAGLRQGWNTEAFF. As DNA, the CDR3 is TGCAGCGTTGAAGCGGCAGGGCTACGACAGGGGTGGAACACTGAAGCTTTCTTT.

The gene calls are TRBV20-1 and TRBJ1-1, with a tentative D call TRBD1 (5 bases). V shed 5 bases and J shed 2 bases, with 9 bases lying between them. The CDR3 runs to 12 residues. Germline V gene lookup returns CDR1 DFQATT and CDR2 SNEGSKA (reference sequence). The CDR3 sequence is CSAGTVNTEAFF. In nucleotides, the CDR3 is TGCAGTGCTGGGACGGTCAACACTGAAGCTTTCTTT.

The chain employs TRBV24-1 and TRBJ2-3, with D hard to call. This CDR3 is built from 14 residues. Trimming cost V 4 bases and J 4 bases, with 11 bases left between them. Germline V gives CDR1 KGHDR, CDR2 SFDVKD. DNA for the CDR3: TGTGCCACCAGTGAAATCGGCAGACCAGATACGCAGTATTTT. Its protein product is CATSEIGRPDTQYF.

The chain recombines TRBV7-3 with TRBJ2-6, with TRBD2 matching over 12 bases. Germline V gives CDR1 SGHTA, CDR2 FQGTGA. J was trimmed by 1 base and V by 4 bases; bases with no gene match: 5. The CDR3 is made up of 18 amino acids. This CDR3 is CASSSTSGRISGANVLTF. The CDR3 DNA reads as TGTGCCAGCAGCTCGACTAGCGGGAGAATTTCTGGGGCCAACGTCCTGACTTTC.

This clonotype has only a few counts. The CDR3 protein is CSVGRLVTEAFF. The CDR3 nucleotides are TGCAGCGTTGGAAGACTCGTCACTGAAGCTTTCTTT. V usage is TRBV29-1 and J usage is TRBJ1-1, with D uncertain. CDR1 and CDR2 from the germline V gene are SQVTM and ANQGSEA. The CDR3 contains 12 residues. The V gene lost 4 bases and the J gene lost 4 bases, with 10 bases spanning the gap.

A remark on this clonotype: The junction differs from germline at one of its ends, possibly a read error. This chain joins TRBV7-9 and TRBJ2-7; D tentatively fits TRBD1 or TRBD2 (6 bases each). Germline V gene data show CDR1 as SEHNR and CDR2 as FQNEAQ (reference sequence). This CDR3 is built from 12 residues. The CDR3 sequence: CASNKGGNDQYF. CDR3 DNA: TGTGCCAGCAACAAGGGGGGCAACGACCAGTACTTC.

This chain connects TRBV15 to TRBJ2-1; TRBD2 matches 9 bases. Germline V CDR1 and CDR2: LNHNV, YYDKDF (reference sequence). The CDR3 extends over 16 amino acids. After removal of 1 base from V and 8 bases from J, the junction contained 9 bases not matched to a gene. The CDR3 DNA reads TGTGCCACCAGCAGAGGTAGCGCGGGAGGGTGGGATGAGCAGTTCTTC. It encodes CATSRGSAGGWDEQFF.